Shown below are 7 T cell receptor beta chains from a single sample sequenced in a study of T cells in Graves' hyperthyroidism and ophthalmopathy (dated by TCRdb to between 2019 and 2020). Library construction relied on multiplex PCR. The listed sequencing device is Illumina HiSeq 2000. The TCR beta CDR3 regions were amplified from RNA transcripts. A first-round RT-PCR of the TCR CDR3 used the HTBI primer set with the Qiagen OneStep RT-PCR kit. The public reads were reanalyzed by TCRdb: fastp trimming at Q25, MiXCR alignment, in-frame beta chains only. Identical CDR3 proteins give one entry, which carries the most common genes and DNA. The sample table contains 200,000 to 300,000 distinct CDR3 sequences; only one count was recorded for 16% of them. Of the sample, 25% to 30% is held by the ten largest clones. Sequencing was performed on blood. These receptors were collected from a woman in her late teens or twenties with Graves' ophthalmopathy.

This clonotype was observed a handful of times. One junction end disagrees with the germline gene, perhaps due to a read error. The chain employs TRBV5-1 and TRBJ2-7; a possible D gene is TRBD2 (6 bases). The CDR3 is 16 amino acids. Germline V gene sequence: CDR1 SGHRS, CDR2 YFSETQ. The CDR3 sequence: CASSRFSGSSSYEQCF. The CDR3 region has the DNA TGCGCCAGCAGCCGCTTTAGCGGAAGCAGCTCCTACGAGCAGTGCTTC. The full variable domain, rest sourced from reference TRBV5-1 and TRBJ2-7, is KAGVTQTPRYLIKTRGQQVTLSCSPISGHRSVSWYQQTPGQGLQFLFEYFSETQRNKGNFPGRFSGRQFSNSRSEMNVSTLELGDSALYLCASSRFSGSSSYEQCFGPGTRLTVT.

This clonotype showed up many times. This rearrangement joins TRBV6-5 to TRBJ2-2; 7 positions agree with TRBD2. The trim removed 4 bases at V and 5 bases at J, leaving 16 bases unmatched. From germline, CDR1 is MNHEY and CDR2 SVGAGI. CDR3 length: 18 residues. The CDR3 protein is CASSSSGTDAGETGELFF. The CDR3 DNA reads TGTGCCAGCAGTTCCTCGGGGACGGACGCGGGGGAAACCGGGGAGCTGTTTTTT.

The chain joins TRBV6-1 to TRBJ2-7; the D gene is possibly TRBD2 (6 bases). Germline-derived CDR1 and CDR2 are MNHNS and SASEGT. This CDR3 has 14 amino acids. V shed 6 bases and J shed 7 bases, with 19 bases lying between them. The CDR3 bases are TGTGCCAGCAGCGGTCGAGGAGGGCGAGAGGAGCAGTACTTC. Its protein product is CASSGRGGREEQYF.

This clonotype was seen ten or more times. The chain uses TRBV6-2 or TRBV6-3 and TRBJ2-5; the match to TRBD1 covers 7 bases. The CDR3 consists of 17 residues. The V segment lost 7 bases and the J segment 7 bases; nucleotides outside the gene matches: 21. Per germline, CDR1 MNHEY and CDR2 SVGEGT. The chain's CDR3 is CASTSRSRGQPGGTQYF. The DNA for the CDR3 is TGTGCCAGCACCTCCCGATCGAGGGGGCAACCGGGCGGGACCCAGTACTTC.

The V call is TRBV24-1, the J call TRBJ2-5, with D possibly being TRBD2 (6 bases). Germline CDR1 KGHDR, CDR2 SFDVKD. The V and J ends lost 0 bases and 5 bases respectively, with 12 bases between them. The CDR3 has 15 residues. CDR3 sequence (DNA): TGTGCCACCAGTGATTTGCAAGGGGCGGGGGAGACCCAGTACTTC. Its protein is CATSDLQGAGETQYF.

This clonotype was detected ten times or more. This chain uses TRBV15 with TRBJ2-3; perhaps TRBD2 as D (5 bases). With 6 bases removed from V and 5 bases from J, the gap between germline ends came to 15 bases. There are 14 residues in the CDR3. Germline V gene sequence: CDR1 LNHNV, CDR2 YYDKDF (reference sequence). The CDR3 coding sequence is TGTGCCACCAGAATCCCGGGGTCCCGAGATACGCAGTATTTT. It codes for CATRIPGSRDTQYF.

This clonotype was observed a handful of times. At one end the junction does not follow the germline gene, possibly because of a read error. The rearrangement links TRBV18 to TRBJ2-7, with 8 bases identical to TRBD1. The length of the CDR3 is 15 residues. The germline CDR1 and CDR2 sequences are KGHSH and LQKENI. The CDR3 bases are TGTACCAGCTCACCTCTTAGGACAGGGTCCTACGAGCAGTACTTC. It specifies CTSSPLRTGSYEQYF.